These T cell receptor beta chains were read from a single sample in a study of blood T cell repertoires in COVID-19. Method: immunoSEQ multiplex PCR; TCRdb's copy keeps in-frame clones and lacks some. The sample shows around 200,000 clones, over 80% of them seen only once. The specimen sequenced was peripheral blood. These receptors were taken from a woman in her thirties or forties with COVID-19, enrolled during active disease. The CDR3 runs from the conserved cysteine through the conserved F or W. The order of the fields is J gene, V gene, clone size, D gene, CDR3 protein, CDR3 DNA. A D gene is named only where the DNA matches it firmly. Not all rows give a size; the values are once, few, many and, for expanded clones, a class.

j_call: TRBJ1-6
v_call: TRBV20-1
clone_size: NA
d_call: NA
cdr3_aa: CSATGFSPLHF
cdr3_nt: TGCAGTGCCACAGGTTTTTCACCCCTCCACTTT

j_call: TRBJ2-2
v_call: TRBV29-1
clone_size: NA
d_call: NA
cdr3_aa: CSVPPDPNTGELFF
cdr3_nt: TGCAGCGTGCCCCCAGATCCGAACACCGGGGAGCTGTTTTTT

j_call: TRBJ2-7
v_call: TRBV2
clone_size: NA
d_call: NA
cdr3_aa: CASSETLQDEQYF
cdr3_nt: TGTGCCAGCAGTGAAACACTTCAGGACGAGCAGTACTTC

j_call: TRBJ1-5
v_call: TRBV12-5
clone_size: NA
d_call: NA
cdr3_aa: CASGLVSSNQPQHF
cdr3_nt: TGTGCTAGTGGTTTGGTCAGTAGCAATCAGCCCCAGCATTTT

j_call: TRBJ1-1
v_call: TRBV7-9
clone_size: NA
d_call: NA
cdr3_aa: CASSPPGARGTEAFF
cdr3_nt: TGTGCCAGCAGCCCACCCGGGGCGCGGGGCACTGAAGCTTTCTTT

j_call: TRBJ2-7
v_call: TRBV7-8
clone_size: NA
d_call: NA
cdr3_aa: CASSFRRNSYEQYF
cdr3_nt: TGTGCCAGCAGCTTTAGGCGGAACTCCTACGAGCAGTACTTC

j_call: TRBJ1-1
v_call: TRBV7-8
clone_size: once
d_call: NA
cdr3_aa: CASSLAFNSPGEAFF
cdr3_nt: TGTGCCAGCAGCTTAGCGTTCAACAGTCCTGGGGAAGCTTTCTTT

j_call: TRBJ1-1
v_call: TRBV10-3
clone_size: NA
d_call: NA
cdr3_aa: CAISEANTEAFF
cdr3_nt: TGTGCCATCAGTGAAGCGAACACTGAAGCTTTCTTT

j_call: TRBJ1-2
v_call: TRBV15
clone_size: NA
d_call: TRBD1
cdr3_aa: CATSSVRTGNGYGYTF
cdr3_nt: TGTGCCACCAGCAGCGTCCGGACAGGGAATGGCTATGGCTACACCTTC

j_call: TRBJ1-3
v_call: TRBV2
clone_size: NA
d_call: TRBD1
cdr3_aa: CASRDGTGGSIYF
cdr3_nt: TGTGCCAGCAGAGATGGGACAGGGGGCTCCATATATTTT

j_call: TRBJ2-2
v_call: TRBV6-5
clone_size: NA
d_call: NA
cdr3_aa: CASIRGNTGELFF
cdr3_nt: TGTGCCAGCATCCGAGGGAACACCGGGGAGCTGTTTTTT

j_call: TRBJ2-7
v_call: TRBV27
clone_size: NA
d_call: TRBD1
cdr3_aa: CASRLIGGTGGHEQYF
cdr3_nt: TGTGCCAGCAGATTAATTGGCGGGACAGGGGGACACGAGCAGTACTTC

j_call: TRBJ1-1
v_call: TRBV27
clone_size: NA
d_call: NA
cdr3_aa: CASSLSRVTMNTEAFF
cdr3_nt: TGTGCCAGCAGTTTATCGAGGGTAACTATGAACACTGAAGCTTTCTTT

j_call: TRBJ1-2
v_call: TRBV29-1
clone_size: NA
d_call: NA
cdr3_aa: CSVPEGYTF
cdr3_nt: TGCAGCGTCCCGGAGGGCTACACCTTC

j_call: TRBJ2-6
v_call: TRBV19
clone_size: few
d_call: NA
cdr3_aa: CASTTFSGANVLTF
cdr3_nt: TGTGCCAGTACGACTTTCTCTGGGGCCAACGTCCTGACTTTC

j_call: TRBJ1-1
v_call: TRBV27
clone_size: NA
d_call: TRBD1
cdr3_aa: CASSRQGIAEAFF
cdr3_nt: TGTGCCAGCAGTAGACAGGGGATCGCTGAAGCTTTCTTT

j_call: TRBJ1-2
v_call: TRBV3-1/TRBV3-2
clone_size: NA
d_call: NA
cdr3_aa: CASSQQGNYGYTF
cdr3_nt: TGTGCCAGCAGCCAACAGGGGAACTATGGCTACACCTTC